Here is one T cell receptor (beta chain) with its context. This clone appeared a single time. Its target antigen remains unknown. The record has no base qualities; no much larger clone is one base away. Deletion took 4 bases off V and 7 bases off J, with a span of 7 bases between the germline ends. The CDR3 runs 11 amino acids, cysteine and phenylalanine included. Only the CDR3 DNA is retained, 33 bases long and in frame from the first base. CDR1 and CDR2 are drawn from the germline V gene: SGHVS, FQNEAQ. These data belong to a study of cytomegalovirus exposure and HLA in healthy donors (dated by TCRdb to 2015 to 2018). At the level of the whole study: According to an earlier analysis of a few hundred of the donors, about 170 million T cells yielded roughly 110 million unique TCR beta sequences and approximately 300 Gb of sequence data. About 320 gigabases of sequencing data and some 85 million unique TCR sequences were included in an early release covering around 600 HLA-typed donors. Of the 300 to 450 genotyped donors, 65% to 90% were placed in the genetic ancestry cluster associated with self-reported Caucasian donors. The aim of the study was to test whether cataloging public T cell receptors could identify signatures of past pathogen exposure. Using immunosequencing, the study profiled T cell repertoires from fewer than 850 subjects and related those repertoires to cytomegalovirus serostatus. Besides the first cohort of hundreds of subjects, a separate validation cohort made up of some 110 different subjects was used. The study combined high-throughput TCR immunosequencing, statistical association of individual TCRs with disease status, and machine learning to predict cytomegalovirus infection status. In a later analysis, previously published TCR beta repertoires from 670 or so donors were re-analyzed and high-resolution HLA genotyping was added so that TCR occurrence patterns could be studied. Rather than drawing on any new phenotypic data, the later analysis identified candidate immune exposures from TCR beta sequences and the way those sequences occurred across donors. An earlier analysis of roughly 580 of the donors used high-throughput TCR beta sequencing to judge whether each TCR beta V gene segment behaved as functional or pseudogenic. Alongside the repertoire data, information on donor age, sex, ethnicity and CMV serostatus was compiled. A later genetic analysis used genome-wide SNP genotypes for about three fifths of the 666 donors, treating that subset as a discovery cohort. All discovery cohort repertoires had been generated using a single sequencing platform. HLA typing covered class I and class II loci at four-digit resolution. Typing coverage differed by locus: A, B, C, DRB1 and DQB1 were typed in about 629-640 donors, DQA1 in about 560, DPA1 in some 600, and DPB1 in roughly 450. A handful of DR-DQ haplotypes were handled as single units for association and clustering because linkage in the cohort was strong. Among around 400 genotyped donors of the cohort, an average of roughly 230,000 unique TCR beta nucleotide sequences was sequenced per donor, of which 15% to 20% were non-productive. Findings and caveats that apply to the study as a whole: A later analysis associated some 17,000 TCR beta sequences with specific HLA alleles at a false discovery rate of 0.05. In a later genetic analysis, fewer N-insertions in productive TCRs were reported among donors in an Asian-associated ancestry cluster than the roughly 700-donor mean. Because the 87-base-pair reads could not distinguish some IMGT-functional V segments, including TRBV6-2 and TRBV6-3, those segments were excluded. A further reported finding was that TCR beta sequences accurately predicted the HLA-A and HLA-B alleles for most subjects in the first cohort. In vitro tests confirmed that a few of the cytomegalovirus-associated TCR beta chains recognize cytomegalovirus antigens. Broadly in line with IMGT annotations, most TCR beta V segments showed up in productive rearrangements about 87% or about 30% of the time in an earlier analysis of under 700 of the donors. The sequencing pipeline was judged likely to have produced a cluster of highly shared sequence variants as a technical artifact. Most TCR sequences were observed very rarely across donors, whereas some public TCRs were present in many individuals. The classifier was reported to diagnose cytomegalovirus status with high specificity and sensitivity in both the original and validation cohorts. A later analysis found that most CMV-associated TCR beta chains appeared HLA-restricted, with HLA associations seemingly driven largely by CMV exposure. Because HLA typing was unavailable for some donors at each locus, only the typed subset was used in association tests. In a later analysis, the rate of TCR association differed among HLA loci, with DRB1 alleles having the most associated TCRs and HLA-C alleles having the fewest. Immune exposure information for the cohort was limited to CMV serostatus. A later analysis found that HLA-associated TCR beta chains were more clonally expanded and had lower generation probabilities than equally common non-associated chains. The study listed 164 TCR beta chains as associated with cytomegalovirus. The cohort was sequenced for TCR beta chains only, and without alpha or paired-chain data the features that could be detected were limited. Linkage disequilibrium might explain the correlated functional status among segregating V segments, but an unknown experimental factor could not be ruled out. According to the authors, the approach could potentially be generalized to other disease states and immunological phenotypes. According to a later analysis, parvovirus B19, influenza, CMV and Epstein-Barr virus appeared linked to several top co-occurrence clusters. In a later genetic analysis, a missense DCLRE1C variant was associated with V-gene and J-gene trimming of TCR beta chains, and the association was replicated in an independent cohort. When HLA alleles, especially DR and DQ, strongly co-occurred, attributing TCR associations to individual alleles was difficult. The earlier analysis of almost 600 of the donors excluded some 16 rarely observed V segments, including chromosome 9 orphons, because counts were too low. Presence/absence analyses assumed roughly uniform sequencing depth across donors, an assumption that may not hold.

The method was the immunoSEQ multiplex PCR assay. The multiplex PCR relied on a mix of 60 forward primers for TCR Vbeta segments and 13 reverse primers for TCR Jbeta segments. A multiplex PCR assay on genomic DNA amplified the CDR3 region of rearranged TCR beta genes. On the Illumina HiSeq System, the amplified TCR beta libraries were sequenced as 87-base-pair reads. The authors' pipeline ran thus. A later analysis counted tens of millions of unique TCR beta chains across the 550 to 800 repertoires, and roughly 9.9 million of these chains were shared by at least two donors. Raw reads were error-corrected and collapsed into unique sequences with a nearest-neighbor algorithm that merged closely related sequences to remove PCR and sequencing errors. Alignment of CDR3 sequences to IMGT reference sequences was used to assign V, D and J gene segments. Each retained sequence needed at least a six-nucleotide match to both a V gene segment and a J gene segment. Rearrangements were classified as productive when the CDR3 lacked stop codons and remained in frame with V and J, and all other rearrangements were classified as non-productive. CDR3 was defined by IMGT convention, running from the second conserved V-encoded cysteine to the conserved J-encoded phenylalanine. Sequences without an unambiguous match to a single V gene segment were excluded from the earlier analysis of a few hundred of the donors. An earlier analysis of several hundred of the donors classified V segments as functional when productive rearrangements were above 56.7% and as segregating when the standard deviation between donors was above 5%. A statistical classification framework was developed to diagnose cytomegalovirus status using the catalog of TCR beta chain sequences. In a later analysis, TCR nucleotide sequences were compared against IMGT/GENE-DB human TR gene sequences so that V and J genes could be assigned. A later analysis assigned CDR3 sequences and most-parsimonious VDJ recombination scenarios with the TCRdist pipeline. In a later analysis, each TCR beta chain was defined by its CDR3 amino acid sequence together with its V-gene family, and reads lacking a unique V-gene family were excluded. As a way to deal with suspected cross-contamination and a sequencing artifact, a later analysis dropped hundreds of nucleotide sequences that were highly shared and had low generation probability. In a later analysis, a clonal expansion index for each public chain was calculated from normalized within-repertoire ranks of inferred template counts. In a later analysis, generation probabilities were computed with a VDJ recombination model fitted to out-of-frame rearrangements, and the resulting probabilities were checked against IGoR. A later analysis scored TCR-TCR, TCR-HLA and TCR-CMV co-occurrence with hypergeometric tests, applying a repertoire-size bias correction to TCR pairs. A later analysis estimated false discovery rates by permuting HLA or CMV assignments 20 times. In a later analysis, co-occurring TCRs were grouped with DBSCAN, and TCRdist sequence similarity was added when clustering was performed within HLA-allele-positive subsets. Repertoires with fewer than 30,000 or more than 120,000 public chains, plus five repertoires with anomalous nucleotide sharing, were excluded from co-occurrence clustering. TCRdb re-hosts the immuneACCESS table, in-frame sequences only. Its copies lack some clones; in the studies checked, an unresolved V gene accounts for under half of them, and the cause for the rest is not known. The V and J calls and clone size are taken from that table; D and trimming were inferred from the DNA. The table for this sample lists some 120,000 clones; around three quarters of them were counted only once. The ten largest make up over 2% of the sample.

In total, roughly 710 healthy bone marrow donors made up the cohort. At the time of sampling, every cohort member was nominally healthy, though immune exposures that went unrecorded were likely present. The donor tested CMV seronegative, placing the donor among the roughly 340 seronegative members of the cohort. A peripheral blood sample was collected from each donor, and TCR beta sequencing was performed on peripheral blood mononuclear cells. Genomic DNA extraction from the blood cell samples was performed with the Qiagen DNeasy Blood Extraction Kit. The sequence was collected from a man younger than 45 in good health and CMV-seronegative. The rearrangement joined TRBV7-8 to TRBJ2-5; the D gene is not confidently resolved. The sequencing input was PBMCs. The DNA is TGTGCCAGCAGCTCCGCCAGGACCCAGTACTTC. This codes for CASSSARTQYF.